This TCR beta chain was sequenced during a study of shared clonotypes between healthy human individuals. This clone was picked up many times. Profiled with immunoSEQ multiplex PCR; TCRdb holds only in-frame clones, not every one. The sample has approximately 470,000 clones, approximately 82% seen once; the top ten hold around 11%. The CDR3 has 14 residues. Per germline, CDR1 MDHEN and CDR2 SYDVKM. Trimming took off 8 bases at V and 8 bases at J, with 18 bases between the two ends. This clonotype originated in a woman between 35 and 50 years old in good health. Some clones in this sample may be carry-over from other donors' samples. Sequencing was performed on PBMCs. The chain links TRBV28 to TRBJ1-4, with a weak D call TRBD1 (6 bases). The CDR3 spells CASCKQGRQEKLFF. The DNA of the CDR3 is TGTGCCAGCTGTAAACAGGGAAGACAGGAAAAACTGTTTTTT. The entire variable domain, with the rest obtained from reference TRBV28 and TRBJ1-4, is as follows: DVKVTQSSRYLVKRTGEKVFLECVQDMDHENMFWYRQDPGLGLRLIYFSYDVKMKEKGDIPEGYSVSREKKERFSLILESASTNQTSMYLCASCKQGRQEKLFFGSGTQLSVL.